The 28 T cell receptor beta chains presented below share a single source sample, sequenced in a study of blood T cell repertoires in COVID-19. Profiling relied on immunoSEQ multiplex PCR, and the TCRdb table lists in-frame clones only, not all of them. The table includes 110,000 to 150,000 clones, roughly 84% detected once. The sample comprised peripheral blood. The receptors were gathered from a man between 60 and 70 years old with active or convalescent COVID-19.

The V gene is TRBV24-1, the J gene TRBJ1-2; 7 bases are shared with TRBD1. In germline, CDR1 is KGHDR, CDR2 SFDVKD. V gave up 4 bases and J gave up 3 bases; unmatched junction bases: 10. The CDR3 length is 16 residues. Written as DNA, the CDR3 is TGTGCCACCAGTGACAAGGGGGCGCGTTTAGACTATGGCTACACCTTC. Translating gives CATSDKGARLDYGYTF.

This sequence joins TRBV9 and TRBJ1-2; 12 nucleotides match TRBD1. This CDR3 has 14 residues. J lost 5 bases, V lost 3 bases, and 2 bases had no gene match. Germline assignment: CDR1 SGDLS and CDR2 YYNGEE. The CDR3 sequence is CASSEGQGAYGYTF. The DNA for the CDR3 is TGTGCCAGCAGCGAGGGACAGGGGGCGTATGGCTACACCTTC.

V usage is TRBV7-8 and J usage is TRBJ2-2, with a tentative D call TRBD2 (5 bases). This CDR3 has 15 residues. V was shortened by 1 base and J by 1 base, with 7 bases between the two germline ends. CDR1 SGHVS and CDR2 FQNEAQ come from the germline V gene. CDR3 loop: CASSLVGGNTGELFF. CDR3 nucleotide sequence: TGTGCCAGCAGCTTAGTTGGAGGGAACACCGGGGAGCTGTTTTTT.

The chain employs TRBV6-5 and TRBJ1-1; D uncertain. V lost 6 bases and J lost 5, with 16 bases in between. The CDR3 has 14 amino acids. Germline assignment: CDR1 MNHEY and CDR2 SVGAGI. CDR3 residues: CASRRAGGGTEAFF. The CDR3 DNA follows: TGTGCCAGCAGGCGGGCCGGAGGTGGGACTGAAGCTTTCTTT.

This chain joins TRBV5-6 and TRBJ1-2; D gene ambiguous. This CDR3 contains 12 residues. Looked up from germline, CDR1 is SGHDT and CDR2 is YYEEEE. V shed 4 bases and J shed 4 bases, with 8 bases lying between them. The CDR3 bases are TGTGCCAGCAGCGTTCCCAGCTATGGCTACACCTTC. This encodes CASSVPSYGYTF.

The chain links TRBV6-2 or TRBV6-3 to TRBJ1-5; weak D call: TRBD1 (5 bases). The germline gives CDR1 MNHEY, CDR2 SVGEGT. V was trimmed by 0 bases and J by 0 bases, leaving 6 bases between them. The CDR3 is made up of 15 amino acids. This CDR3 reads CASSYSGDSNQPQHF. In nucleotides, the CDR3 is TGTGCCAGCAGTTACTCAGGGGATAGCAATCAGCCCCAGCATTTT.

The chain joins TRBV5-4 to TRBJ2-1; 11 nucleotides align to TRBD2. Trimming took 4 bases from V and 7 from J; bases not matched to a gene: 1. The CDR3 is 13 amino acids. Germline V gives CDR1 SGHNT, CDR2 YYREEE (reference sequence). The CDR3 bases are TGTGCCAGCAGCCTAGCGGGGGGAAATGAGCAGTTCTTC. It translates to CASSLAGGNEQFF.

As DNA, the CDR3 is TGTGCCAGCAGTTTCGCCGGGACTAGCGTACACTACGAGCAGTACGTC. Protein sequence: CASSFAGTSVHYEQYV. The V call is TRBV28, the J call TRBJ2-7; 10 bases are a match to TRBD2. The CDR3 loop spans 16 amino acids. J was trimmed by 3 bases and V by 3 bases; bases with no gene match: 8. Looked up from germline, CDR1 is MDHEN and CDR2 is SYDVKM.

This CDR3 reads CASSVRRSTTHTEAFF. CDR3 in DNA: TGTGCCAGCAGCGTCCGCAGGTCGACTACCCACACTGAAGCTTTCTTT. This chain links TRBV7-9 with TRBJ1-1, with unresolved D. CDR3 size: 16 residues. With 5 bases removed from V and 3 bases from J, the gap between germline ends came to 19 bases. Germline CDR1 reads SEHNR; CDR2 reads FQNEAQ (reference sequence).

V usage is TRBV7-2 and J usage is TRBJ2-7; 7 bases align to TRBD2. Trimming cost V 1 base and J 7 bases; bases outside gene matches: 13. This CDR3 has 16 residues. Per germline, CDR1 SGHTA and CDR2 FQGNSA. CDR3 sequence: CASSLVGGTGGKEQYF. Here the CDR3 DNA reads TGTGCCAGCAGCTTAGTCGGGGGGACCGGAGGAAAAGAGCAGTACTTC.

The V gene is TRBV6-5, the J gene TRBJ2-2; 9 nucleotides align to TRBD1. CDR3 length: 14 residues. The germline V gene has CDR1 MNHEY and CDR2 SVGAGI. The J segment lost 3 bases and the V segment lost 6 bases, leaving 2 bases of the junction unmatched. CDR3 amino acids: CASSRTGDTGELFF. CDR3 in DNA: TGTGCCAGCAGCCGGACAGGGGACACCGGGGAGCTGTTTTTT.

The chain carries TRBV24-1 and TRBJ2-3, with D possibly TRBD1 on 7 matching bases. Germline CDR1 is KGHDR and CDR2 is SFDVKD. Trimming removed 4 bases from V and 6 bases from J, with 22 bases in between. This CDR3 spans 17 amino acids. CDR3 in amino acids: CATSERPGLLTGDTQYF. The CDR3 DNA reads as TGTGCCACCAGTGAACGCCCGGGACTCCTGACAGGGGATACGCAGTATTTT.

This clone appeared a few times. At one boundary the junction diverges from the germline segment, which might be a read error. In DNA form, the CDR3 reads TGTGCCAGTAGTCTAGAGGGGCTTTTAGCAACTAATGAAAAACTGTTTTTT. It translates to CASSLEGLLATNEKLFF. The V call is TRBV19, the J call TRBJ1-4, with a weak D call TRBD1 (5 bases). Germline assignment: CDR1 LNHDA and CDR2 SQIVND (reference sequence). The CDR3 sequence is 17 residues long.

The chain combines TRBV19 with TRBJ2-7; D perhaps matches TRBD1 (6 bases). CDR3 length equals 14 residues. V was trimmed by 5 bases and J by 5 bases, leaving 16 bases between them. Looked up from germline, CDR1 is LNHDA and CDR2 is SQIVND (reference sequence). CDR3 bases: TGTGCCAGTAGTCGACAGGTGGGAATGAACGAGCAGTACTTC. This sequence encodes CASSRQVGMNEQYF.

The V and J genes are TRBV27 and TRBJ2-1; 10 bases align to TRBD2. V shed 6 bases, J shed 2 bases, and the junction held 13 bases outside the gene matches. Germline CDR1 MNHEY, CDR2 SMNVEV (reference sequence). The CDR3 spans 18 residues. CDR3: CASRESGGASGTYNEQFF. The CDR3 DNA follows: TGTGCCAGCAGGGAGAGCGGGGGGGCCTCGGGAACCTACAATGAGCAGTTCTTC.

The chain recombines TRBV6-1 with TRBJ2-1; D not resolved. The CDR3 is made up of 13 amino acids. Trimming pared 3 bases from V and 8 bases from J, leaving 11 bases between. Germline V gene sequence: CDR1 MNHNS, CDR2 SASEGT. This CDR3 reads CASSDGAFHEQFF. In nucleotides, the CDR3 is TGTGCCAGCAGTGACGGAGCATTCCATGAGCAGTTCTTC.

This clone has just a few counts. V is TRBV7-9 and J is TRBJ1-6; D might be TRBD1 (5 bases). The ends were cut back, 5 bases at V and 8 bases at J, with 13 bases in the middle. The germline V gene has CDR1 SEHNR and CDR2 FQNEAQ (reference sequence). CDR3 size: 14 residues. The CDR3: CASSQTVRDSPLHF. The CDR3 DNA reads TGTGCCAGCAGCCAGACAGTTAGAGATTCACCCCTCCACTTT.

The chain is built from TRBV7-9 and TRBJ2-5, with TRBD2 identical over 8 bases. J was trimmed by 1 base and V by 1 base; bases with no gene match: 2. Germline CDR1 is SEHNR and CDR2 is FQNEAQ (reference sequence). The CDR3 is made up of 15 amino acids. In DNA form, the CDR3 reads TGTGCCAGCAGCTTAGGGGCGGGGGGCCAAGAGACCCAGTACTTC. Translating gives CASSLGAGGQETQYF.

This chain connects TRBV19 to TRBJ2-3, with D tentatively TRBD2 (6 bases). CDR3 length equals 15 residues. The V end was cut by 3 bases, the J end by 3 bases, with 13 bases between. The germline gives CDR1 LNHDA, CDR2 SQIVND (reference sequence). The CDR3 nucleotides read TGTGCCAGTAGTATTTTACTAGCTTCAACAGATACGCAGTATTTT. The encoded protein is CASSILLASTDTQYF.

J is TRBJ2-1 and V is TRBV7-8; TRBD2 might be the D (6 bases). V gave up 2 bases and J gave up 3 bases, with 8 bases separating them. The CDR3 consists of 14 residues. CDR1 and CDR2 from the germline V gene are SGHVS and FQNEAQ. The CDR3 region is CASSLTSSYNEQFF. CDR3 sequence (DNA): TGTGCCAGCAGCTTAACTAGCAGCTACAATGAGCAGTTCTTC. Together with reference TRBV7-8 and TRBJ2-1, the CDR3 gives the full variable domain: GAGVSQSPRYKVAKRGQDVALRCDPISGHVSLFWYQQALGQGPEFLTYFQNEAQLDKSGLPSDRFFAERPEGSVSTLKIQRTQQEDSAVYLCASSLTSSYNEQFFGPGTRLTVL.

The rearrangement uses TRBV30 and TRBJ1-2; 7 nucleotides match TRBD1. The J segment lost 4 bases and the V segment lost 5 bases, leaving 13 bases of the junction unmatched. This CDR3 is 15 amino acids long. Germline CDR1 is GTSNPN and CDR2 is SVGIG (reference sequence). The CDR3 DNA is TGTGCCTGGTTTCTGCTTGGACAGGCAATCTATGGCTACACCTTC. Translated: CAWFLLGQAIYGYTF.

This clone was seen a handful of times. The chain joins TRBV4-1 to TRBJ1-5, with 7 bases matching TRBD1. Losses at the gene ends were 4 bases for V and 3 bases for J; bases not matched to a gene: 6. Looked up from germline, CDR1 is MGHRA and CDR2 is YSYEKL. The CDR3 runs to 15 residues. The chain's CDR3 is CASSLTGFDNQPQHF. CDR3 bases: TGCGCCAGCAGCCTGACAGGGTTCGACAATCAGCCCCAGCATTTT.

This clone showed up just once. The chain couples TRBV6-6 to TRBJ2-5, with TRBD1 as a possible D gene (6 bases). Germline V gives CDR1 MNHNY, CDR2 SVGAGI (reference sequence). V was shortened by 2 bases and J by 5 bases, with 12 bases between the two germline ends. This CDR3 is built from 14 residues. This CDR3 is CASSYLGARETQYF. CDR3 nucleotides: TGTGCCAGCAGTTACCTGGGGGCGCGGGAGACCCAGTACTTC.

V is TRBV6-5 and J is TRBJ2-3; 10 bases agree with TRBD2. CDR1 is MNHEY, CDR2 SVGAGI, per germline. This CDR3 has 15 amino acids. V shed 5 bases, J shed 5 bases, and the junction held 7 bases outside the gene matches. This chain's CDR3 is CASSLAGAKLDTQYF. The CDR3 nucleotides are TGTGCCAGCAGTCTAGCGGGGGCCAAACTAGATACGCAGTATTTT.

The DNA for the CDR3 is TGCAGCGTTAAATCCCCTGCAGGGAATAAAAACATTCAGTACTTC. This translates into CSVKSPAGNKNIQYF. The gene calls are TRBV29-1 and TRBJ2-4, with TRBD1 as a possible D gene (5 bases). The length of the CDR3 is 15 residues. Per germline, CDR1 SQVTM and CDR2 ANQGSEA. V lost 5 bases, J lost 4 bases, and 18 bases lay in between.

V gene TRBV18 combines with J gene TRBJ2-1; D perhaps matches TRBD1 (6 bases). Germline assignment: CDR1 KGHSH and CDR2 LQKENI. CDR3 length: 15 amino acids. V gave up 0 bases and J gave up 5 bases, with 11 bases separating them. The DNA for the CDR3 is TGTGCCAGCTCACCACCGGGGACAAGCCACAATGAGCAGTTCTTC. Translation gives CASSPPGTSHNEQFF.

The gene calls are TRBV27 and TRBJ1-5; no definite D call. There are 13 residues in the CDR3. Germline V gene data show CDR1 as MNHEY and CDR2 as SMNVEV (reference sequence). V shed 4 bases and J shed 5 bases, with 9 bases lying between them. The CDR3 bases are TGTGCCAGCAGTTCGTGGCTAGATCAGCCCCAGCATTTT. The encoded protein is CASSSWLDQPQHF.

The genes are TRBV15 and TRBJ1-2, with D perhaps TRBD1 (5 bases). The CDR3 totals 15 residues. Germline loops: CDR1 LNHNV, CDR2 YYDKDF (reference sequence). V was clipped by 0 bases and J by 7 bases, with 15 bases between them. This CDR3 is CATSRDVGWGIGYTF. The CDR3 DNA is TGTGCCACCAGCAGAGATGTGGGCTGGGGCATTGGCTACACCTTC.